The next 18 T cell receptor beta chains were all read from a single sample in a study of tumor and adjacent non-tumor tissue in lung cancer. A modified ARM-PCR protocol with three rounds of nested PCR amplified TCRbeta. TCRdb processed the multiplex PCR reads anew with MiXCR; each CDR3 protein has one entry. The table lists 50,000 to 60,000 distinct CDR3 sequences, 60% to 80% of them singletons. RNA was extracted from bulk tissue without any cell sorting. More than 3 cm separated this lung sample from the edge of the tumor. The sample taken for sequencing was distant non-tumor lung tissue. These TCRs come from a woman aged 55-70 years with non-small cell lung cancer.

Comment on this clonotype: The junction and the germline gene differ at one end; a read error may be behind it. The V call is TRBV11-1, the J call TRBJ1-2, with 7 positions matching TRBD1. The length of the CDR3 is 14 residues. Germline loops: CDR1 SGHAT, CDR2 FQDESV (reference sequence). The CDR3 reads CASSPSGQNYGYAF. The CDR3 DNA is TGTGCCAGTAGTCCGTCGGGACAGAACTATGGCTACGCCTTC.

As concerns this clonotype: The junction departs from the called germline gene at one end, perhaps through a read error. The chain uses TRBV12-3 or TRBV12-4 and TRBJ2-1, with 7 bases identical to TRBD1. There are 18 residues in the CDR3. This chain's CDR3 is CASSSTLTGSEVYDEEFF. The CDR3, as DNA: TGTGCCAGCAGTTCAACCCTGACAGGGTCGGAAGTCTACGATGAGGAGTTCTTC.

CDR3 DNA sequence: TGCGCCAGCAGCCAACAGTGGAGCCAAGAGACCCAGTACTTC. Residues: CASSQQWSQETQYF. This sequence joins TRBV4-3 and TRBJ2-5; D not certain. Germline-derived CDR1 and CDR2 are LGHNA and YSLEER. Trimming took off 2 bases at V and 1 base at J, with 8 bases between the two ends. This CDR3 is 14 amino acids long.

This rearrangement joins TRBV4-3 to TRBJ2-6; TRBD1 might be the D (6 bases). In germline, CDR1 is LGHNA, CDR2 YSLEER. Trimming left V 0 bases short and J 3 bases short, with 15 bases between. The CDR3 is 18 residues long. DNA for the CDR3: TGCGCCAGCAGCCAAGATCCGGGACAATTATTTGGGGCCAACGTCCTGACTTTC. This codes for CASSQDPGQLFGANVLTF.

This chain links TRBV28 with TRBJ1-4, with D uncertain. Germline assignment: CDR1 MDHEN and CDR2 SYDVKM. The CDR3 loop spans 13 amino acids. Trimming shortened V by 9 bases and J by 2 bases, and 10 bases separated the two germline ends. The CDR3 sequence: CASQGRTNEKLFF. DNA of the CDR3: TGTGCCAGTCAAGGAAGGACTAATGAAAAACTGTTTTTT.

About this clonotype: Its ends do not fully match the called genes, so a read error is possible. The chain links TRBV6-2 or TRBV6-3 to TRBJ1-4; weak D call: TRBD1 (6 bases). CDR1 and CDR2 (germline): MNHEY, SVGEGT. The CDR3 runs to 18 residues. CDR3 DNA sequence: TGTGCCAGTAGAAATTTCGGAGAGCCGGACAGTTCTAATGAAAGACTGTTTTTT. Translating it yields CASRNFGEPDSSNERLFF.

On this clonotype: As the CDR3 is not closed by the conserved phenylalanine or tryptophan, this likely results from a read error. The chain links TRBV12-3 or TRBV12-4 to TRBJ2-1; D is uncertain. CDR3 length: 14 residues. The CDR3 sequence is CASSLEFGYNEQFL. The CDR3 region has the DNA TGTGCTAGCAGTTTAGAATTTGGGTACAATGAGCAGTTCCTC.

In this sample, this clonotype turned up once. The chain combines TRBV29-1 with TRBJ1-1; the match to TRBD1 covers 9 bases. This CDR3 contains 14 residues. CDR1 and CDR2 from the germline V gene are SQVTM and ANQGSEA. With V trimmed by 7 bases and J by 7 bases, 13 bases remained unmatched. The CDR3 spells CSAGPDGTGFEAFF. DNA of the CDR3: TGCAGCGCCGGCCCCGATGGGACAGGGTTTGAAGCTTTCTTT.

Remarks on this clonotype: Since no conserved phenylalanine or tryptophan closes the CDR3, a read error is the likely cause. It is unclear where the CDR3 begins or ends on the DNA, so no DNA is shown, and the CDR3 is as TCRdb lists it. The chain carries TRBV11-3 and TRBJ2-2. Germline CDR1 SGHNT, CDR2 YENEEA. The CDR3 adds up to 12 amino acids, both ends counted. The CDR3 sequence: CASSTNTGEPFL.

There are many counts of this clonotype. The chain couples TRBV5-1 to TRBJ2-5; 7 bases agree with TRBD1. Germline CDR1 reads SGHRS; CDR2 reads YFSETQ. The V and J ends lost 4 bases and 3 bases, in that order; junction bases with no gene match: 6. The CDR3 extends over 14 amino acids. The CDR3 region is CASSRTGREETQYF. For the CDR3, the DNA is TGCGCCAGCAGCCGGACAGGCAGGGAAGAGACCCAGTACTTC.

The CDR3: CASRPTGDINYGYTF. The CDR3 nucleotides are TGTGCCAGCAGACCAACCGGGGACATAAACTATGGCTACACCTTC. The chain combines TRBV7-2 with TRBJ1-2, with D possibly matching TRBD1 (6 bases). The V gene lost 6 bases and the J gene lost 2 bases, with 16 bases spanning the gap. In germline, CDR1 is SGHTA, CDR2 FQGNSA. The CDR3 has 15 residues.

This clonotype has just a few counts. This chain links TRBV20-1 with TRBJ1-2; the D is unclear. Between the trimmed V and J ends, which lost 1 base and 2 bases, there was a span of 14 bases. The CDR3 has 15 residues. Per the germline V gene, CDR1 is DFQATT and CDR2 is SNEGSKA (reference sequence). Written as DNA, the CDR3 is TGCAGTGCTAGAGTTCCGATGGAGGGCAACTATGGCTACACCTTC. Translation gives CSARVPMEGNYGYTF.

The chain recombines TRBV12-1 with TRBJ2-3; the table calls TRBD1, which could not be checked here. TRBV12-1 corresponds to a pseudogene. The CDR3 contains 15 residues. The CDR3 here is CASSFVRETPDTLYF. As DNA, the CDR3 is TGTGCCAGCAGCTTTGTTCGGGAAACGCCAGATACGCTGTATTTT.

This clonotype came up once. The conserved closing phenylalanine or tryptophan is absent in this CDR3, likely reflecting a read error. This chain joins TRBV11-2 and TRBJ2-3; no definite D call. This CDR3 spans 11 amino acids. V shed 6 bases and J shed 8 bases, with 9 bases lying between them. Germline V gene sequence: CDR1 SGHAT, CDR2 FQNNGV. The CDR3 here is CASSSIPTQYI. Written as DNA, the CDR3 is TGTGCCAGCAGTTCTATCCCTACGCAGTATATT.

A remark on this clonotype: The CDR3 end shows no conserved phenylalanine or tryptophan, and so a read error is likely. This chain uses TRBV11-1 with TRBJ1-1; D gene unclear. V was shortened by 5 bases and J by 6 bases, with 13 bases between the two germline ends. Germline CDR1 reads SGHAT; CDR2 reads FQDESV (reference sequence). There are 13 residues in the CDR3. The CDR3 here is CASSRLGGPEAFS. The CDR3 DNA sequence: TGTGCCAGCAGCCGATTGGGCGGTCCTGAAGCTTTCTCT.

About this clonotype itself: Because it lacks the conserved phenylalanine or tryptophan at the end, this CDR3 is likely a read error. This chain joins TRBV29-1 and TRBJ2-2; TRBD1 matches 7 bases. The length of the CDR3 is 13 residues. Germline values: CDR1 SQVTM, CDR2 ANQGSEA. The V gene end was trimmed by 3 bases and the J gene end by 11 bases; junction bases not matched to a gene: 9. CDR3 amino acids: CSVEDRSYGELFL. For the CDR3, the DNA is TGCAGCGTTGAGGACAGGTCTTACGGTGAGCTGTTTCTT.

On this clonotype itself: Relative to the germline gene, one junction end is altered; a read error may explain this. The J gene is TRBJ2-7, the V gene TRBV4-2, with D perhaps TRBD2 (7 bases). The CDR3 extends over 14 amino acids. Per the germline V gene, CDR1 is LGHNA and CDR2 is YNFKEQ. This CDR3 reads CASSPGTWDYVQYF. The CDR3 DNA follows: TGTGCCAGCAGTCCCGGGACATGGGACTACGTGCAGTACTTC.

The gene calls are TRBV11-2 and TRBJ1-6, with 9 nucleotides matching TRBD1. There are 17 residues in the CDR3. Germline CDR1 and CDR2: SGHAT and FQNNGV. V was pared by 8 bases and J by 10 bases, with 18 bases of the junction left unmatched. CDR3 nucleotide sequence: TGTGCCAGCGCTGACTTAGTGAACAGGGGGCCGAGCTCACCCCTCCACTTT. Residues: CASADLVNRGPSSPLHF.